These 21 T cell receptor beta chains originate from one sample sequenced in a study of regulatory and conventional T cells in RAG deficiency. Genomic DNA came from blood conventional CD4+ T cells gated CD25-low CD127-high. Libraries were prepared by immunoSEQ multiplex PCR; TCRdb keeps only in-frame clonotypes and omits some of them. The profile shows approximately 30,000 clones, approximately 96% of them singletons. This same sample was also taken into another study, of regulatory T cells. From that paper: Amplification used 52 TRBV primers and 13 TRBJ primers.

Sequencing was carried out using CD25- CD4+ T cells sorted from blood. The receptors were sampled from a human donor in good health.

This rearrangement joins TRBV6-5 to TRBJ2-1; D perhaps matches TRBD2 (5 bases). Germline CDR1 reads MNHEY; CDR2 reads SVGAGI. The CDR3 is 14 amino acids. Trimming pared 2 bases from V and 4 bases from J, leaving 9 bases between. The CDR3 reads CASSYTGIYNEQFF. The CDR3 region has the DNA TGTGCCAGCAGTTACACCGGGATTTACAATGAGCAGTTCTTC.

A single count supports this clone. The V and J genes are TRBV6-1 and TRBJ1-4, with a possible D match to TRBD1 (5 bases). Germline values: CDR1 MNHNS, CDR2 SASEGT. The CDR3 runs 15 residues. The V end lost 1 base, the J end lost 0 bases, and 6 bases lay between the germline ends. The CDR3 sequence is CASSEGGSTNEKLFF. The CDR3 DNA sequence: TGTGCCAGCAGTGAAGGGGGCTCAACTAATGAAAAACTGTTTTTT.

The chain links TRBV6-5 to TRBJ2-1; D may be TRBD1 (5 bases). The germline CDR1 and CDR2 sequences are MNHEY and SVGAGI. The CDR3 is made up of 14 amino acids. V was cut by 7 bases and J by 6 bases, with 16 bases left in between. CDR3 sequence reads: CASTHFRGSNEQFF. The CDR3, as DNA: TGTGCCAGCACCCACTTTAGGGGTAGCAATGAGCAGTTCTTC.

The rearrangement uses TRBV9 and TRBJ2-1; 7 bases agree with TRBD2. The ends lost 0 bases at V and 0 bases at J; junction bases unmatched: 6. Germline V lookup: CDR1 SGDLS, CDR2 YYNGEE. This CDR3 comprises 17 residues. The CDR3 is CASSVAGGVSSYNEQFF. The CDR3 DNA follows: TGTGCCAGCAGCGTAGCTGGGGGGGTAAGCTCCTACAATGAGCAGTTCTTC. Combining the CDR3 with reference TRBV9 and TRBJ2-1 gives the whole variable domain DSGVTQTPKHLITATGQRVTLRCSPRSGDLSVYWYQQSLDQGLQFLIQYYNGEERAKGNILERFSAQQFPDLHSELNLSSLELGDSALYFCASSVAGGVSSYNEQFFGPGTRLTVL.

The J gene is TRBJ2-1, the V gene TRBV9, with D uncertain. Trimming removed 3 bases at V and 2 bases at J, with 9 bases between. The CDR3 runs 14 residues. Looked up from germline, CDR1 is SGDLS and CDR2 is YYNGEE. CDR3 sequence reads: CASSATPAYNEQFF. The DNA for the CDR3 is TGTGCCAGCAGCGCCACCCCGGCCTACAATGAGCAGTTCTTC.

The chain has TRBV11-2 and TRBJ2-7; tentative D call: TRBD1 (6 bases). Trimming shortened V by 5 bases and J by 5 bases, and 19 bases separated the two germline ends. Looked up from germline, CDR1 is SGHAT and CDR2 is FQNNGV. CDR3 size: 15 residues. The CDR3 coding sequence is TGTGCCAGCAGCCCCCGAAAGACAGGTAGGGACGAGCAGTACTTC. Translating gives CASSPRKTGRDEQYF.

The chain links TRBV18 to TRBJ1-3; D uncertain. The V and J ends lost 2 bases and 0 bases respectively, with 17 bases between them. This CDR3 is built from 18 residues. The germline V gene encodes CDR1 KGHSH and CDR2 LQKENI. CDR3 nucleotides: TGTGCCAGCTCACCATCCTTGGCGGGCCCGAGCTCTGGAAACACCATATATTTT. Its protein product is CASSPSLAGPSSGNTIYF.

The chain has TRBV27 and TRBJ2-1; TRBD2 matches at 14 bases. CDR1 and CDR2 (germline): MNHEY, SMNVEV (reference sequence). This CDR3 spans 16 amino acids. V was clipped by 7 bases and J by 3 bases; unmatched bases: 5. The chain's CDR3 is CASKQTSGGGYNEQFF. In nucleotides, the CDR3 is TGTGCCAGCAAACAGACTAGCGGGGGGGGCTACAATGAGCAGTTCTTC.

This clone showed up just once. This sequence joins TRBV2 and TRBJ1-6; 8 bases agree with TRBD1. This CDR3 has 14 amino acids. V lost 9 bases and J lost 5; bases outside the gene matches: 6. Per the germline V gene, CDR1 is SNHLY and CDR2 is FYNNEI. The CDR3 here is CASHGTGDNSPLHF. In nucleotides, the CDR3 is TGTGCCAGTCACGGGACAGGAGATAATTCACCCCTCCACTTT.

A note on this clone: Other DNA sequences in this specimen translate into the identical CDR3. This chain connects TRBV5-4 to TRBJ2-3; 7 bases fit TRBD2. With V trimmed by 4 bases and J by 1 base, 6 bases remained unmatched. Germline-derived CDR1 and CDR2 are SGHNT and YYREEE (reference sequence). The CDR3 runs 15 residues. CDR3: CASSLVAGGTDTQYF. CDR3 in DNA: TGTGCCAGCAGCCTTGTAGCGGGTGGCACAGATACGCAGTATTTT.

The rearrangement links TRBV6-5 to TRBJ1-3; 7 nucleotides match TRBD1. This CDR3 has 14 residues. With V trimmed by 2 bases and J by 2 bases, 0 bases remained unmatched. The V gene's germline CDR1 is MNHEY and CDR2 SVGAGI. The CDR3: CASSYDRAGNTIYF. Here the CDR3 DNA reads TGTGCCAGCAGTTACGACAGGGCTGGAAACACCATATATTTT.

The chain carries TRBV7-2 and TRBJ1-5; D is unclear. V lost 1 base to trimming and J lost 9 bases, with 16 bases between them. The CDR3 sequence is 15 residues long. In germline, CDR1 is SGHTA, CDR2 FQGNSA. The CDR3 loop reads CASSLGTGEKGPQHF. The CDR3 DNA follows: TGTGCCAGCAGCTTAGGGACGGGAGAAAAAGGGCCCCAGCATTTT.

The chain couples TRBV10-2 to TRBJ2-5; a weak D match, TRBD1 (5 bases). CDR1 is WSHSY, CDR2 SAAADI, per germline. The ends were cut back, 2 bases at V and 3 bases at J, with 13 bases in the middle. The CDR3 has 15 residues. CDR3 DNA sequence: TGCGCCAGCAGTGAGAAGTTGGCAGGGAAAGAGACCCAGTACTTC. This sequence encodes CASSEKLAGKETQYF.

The CDR3 coding sequence is TGTGCCAGCGGTACTCGGGACAGGGGCGGTGAGCAGTACTTC. As protein: CASGTRDRGGEQYF. The genes are TRBV6-5 and TRBJ2-7, with 10 bases that match TRBD1. Trimming took 8 bases from V and 7 from J; bases not matched to a gene: 11. Germline values: CDR1 MNHEY, CDR2 SVGAGI. The CDR3 length is 14 residues.

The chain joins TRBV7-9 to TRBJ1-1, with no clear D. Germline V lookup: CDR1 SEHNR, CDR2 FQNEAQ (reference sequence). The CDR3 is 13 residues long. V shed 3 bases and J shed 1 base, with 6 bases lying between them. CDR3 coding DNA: TGTGCCAGCAGCTTGACACAGAACACTGAAGCTTTCTTT. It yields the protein CASSLTQNTEAFF.

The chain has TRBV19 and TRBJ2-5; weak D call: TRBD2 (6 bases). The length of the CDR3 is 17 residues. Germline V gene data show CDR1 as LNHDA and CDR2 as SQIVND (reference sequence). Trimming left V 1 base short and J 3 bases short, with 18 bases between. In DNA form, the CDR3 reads TGTGCCAGTAGTATAGCCGCTGGGGCGGGGATAAAAGAGACCCAGTACTTC. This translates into CASSIAAGAGIKETQYF.

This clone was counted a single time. The CDR3 loop is CAWSPNGEKLFF. Here the CDR3 DNA reads TGTGCCTGGAGCCCTAACGGTGAAAAACTGTTTTTT. The rearrangement links TRBV30 to TRBJ1-4; no clear D. The CDR3 length is 12 residues. Germline V lookup: CDR1 GTSNPN, CDR2 SVGIG (reference sequence). Trimming cost V 3 bases and J 7 bases, with 9 bases left between them.

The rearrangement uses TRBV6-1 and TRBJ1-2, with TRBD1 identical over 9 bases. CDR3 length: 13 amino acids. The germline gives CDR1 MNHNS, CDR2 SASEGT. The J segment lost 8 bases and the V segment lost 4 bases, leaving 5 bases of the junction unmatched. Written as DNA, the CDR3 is TGTGCCAGCAGTGGTATACAGGGGGCGGGCTACACCTTC. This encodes CASSGIQGAGYTF.

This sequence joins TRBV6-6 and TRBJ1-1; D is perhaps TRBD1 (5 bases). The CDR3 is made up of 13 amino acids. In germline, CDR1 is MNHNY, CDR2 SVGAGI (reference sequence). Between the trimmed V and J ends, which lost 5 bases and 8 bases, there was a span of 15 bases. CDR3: CASSRTVGPEAFF. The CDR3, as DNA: TGTGCCAGCAGTCGTACGGTGGGGCCCGAAGCTTTCTTT.

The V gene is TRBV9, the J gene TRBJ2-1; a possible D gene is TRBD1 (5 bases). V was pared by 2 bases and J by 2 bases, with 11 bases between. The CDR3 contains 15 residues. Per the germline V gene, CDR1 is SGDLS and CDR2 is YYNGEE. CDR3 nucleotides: TGTGCCAGCAGCGTCAGGGATCAGACCTACAATGAGCAGTTCTTC. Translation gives CASSVRDQTYNEQFF.

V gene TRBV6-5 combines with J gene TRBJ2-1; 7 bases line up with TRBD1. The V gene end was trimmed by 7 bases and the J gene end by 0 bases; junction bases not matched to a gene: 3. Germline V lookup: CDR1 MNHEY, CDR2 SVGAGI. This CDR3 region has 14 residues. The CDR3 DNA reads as TGTGCCAGCACCAGGGGGAGCTCCTACAATGAGCAGTTCTTC. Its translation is CASTRGSSYNEQFF.